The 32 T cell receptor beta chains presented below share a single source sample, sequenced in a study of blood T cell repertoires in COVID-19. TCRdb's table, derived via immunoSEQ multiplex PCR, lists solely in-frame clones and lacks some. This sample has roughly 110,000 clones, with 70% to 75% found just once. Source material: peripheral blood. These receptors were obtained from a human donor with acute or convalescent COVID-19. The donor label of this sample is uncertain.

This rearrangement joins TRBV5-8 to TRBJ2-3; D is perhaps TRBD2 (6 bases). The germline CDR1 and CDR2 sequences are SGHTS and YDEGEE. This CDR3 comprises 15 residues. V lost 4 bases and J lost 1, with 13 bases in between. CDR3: CASSRAGGRTDTQYF. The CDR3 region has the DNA TGTGCCAGCAGCAGAGCCGGGGGACGCACAGATACGCAGTATTTT.

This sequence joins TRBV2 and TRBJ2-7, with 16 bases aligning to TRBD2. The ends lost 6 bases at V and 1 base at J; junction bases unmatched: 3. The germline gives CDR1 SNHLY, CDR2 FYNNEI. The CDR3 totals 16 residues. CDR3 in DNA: TGTGCCAGCAGGGTGGGACTAGCGGGGGGGTCCTACGAGCAGTACTTC. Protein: CASRVGLAGGSYEQYF.

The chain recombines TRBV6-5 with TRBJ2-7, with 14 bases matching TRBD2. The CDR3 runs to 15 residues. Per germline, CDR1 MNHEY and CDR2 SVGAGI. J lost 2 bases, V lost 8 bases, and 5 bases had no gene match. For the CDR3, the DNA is TGTGCCAGCTTACGGACTAGCGGGGGGACCTACGAGCAGTACTTC. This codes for CASLRTSGGTYEQYF.

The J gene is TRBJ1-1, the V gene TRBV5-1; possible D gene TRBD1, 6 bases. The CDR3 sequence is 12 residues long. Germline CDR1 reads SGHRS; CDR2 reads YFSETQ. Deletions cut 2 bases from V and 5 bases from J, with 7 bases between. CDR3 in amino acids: CASSFRGTEAFF. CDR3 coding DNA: TGCGCCAGCAGCTTCAGGGGTACTGAAGCTTTCTTT. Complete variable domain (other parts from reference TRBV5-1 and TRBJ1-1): KAGVTQTPRYLIKTRGQQVTLSCSPISGHRSVSWYQQTPGQGLQFLFEYFSETQRNKGNFPGRFSGRQFSNSRSEMNVSTLELGDSALYLCASSFRGTEAFFGQGTRLTVV.

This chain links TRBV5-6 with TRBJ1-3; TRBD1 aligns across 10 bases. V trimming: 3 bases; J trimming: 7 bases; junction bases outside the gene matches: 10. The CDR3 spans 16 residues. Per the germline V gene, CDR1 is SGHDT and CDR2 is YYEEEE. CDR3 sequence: CASSSGTGVRRNTIYF. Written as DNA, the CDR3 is TGTGCCAGCAGCTCCGGGACAGGGGTTCGAAGGAACACCATATATTTT.

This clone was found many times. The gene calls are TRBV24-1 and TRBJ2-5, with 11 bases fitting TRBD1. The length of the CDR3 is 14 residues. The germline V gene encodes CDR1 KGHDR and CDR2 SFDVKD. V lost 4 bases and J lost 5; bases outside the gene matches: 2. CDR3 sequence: CATSEGQGAETQYF. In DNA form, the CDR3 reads TGTGCCACCAGTGAAGGACAGGGGGCGGAGACCCAGTACTTC.

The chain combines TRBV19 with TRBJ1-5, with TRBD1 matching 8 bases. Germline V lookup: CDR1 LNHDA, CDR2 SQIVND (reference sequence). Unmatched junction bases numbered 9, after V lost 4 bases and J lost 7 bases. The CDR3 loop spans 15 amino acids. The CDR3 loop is CASSSLGQGGQPQHF. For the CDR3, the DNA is TGTGCCAGTAGTAGTCTCGGACAGGGCGGGCAGCCCCAGCATTTT.

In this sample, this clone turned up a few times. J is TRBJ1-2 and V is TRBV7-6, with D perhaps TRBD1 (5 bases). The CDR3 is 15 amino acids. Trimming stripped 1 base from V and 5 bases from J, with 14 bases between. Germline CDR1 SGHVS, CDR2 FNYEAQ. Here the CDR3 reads CASSLEVGRGYGYTF. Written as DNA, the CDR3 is TGTGCCAGCAGCTTAGAGGTGGGGCGTGGGTATGGCTACACCTTC.

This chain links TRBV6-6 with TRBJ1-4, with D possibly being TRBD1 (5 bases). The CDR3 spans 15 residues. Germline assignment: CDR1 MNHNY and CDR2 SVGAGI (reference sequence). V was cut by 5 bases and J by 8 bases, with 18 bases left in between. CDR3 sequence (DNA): TGTGCCAGCAGTCCACGGCAGGGAGGCCGAGAAAAACTGTTTTTT. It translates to CASSPRQGGREKLFF.

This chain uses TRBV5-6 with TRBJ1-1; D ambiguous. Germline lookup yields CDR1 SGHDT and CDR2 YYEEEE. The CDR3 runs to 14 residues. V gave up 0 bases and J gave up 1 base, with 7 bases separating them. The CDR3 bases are TGTGCCAGCAGCTTGGGCGGATCGAACACTGAAGCTTTCTTT. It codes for CASSLGGSNTEAFF.

CDR3 loop: CASSRAQVSVYEQYV. DNA for the CDR3: TGTGCCAGCAGCCGAGCACAGGTCTCCGTCTACGAGCAGTACGTC. The V gene is TRBV11-2, the J gene TRBJ2-7, with a possible D match to TRBD1 (5 bases). Germline V gene lookup returns CDR1 SGHAT and CDR2 FQNNGV. CDR3 size: 15 residues. V lost 5 bases and J lost 3, with 17 bases in between.

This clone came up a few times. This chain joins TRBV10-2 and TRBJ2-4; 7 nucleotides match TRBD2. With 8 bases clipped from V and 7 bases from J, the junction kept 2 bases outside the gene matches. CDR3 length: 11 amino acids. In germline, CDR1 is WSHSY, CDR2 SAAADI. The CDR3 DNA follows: TGCGCCAGCGGGGAGGGGAACATTCAGTACTTC. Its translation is CASGEGNIQYF.

In nucleotides, the CDR3 is TGTGCCAGCAGCTTCGGGGGGACAGGGGGCTATCAGCCCCAGCATTTT. It translates to CASSFGGTGGYQPQHF. The rearrangement joins TRBV5-6 to TRBJ1-5, with 12 bases lining up with TRBD1. Germline CDR1 and CDR2: SGHDT and YYEEEE. This CDR3 is built from 16 residues. J lost 5 bases, V lost 2 bases, and 5 bases had no gene match.

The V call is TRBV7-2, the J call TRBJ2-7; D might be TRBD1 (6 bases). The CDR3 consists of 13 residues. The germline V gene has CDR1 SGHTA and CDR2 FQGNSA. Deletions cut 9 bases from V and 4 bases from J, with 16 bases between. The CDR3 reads CASGSQGMYEQYV. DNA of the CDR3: TGTGCCAGTGGGAGTCAGGGGATGTACGAGCAGTACGTC.

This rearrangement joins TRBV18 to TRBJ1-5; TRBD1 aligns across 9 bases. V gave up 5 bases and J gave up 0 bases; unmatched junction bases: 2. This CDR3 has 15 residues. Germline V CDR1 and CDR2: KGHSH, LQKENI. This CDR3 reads CASSWDRASNQPQHF. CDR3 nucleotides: TGTGCCAGCTCATGGGACAGGGCTAGCAATCAGCCCCAGCATTTT.

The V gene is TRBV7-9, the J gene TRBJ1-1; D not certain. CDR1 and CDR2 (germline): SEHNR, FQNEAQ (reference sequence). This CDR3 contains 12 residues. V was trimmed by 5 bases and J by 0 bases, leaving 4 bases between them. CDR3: CASSNMNTEAFF. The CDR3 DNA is TGTGCCAGCAGCAACATGAACACTGAAGCTTTCTTT.

The CDR3 reads CASVTKSTDTQYF. CDR3 DNA: TGTGCCAGCGTGACAAAGAGCACAGATACGCAGTATTTT. The rearrangement joins TRBV2 to TRBJ2-3; D not resolved. V was trimmed by 8 bases and J by 0 bases, leaving 9 bases between them. The CDR3 sequence is 13 residues long. Germline V CDR1 and CDR2: SNHLY, FYNNEI.

The CDR3 DNA sequence: TGTGCCAGCAGCCAAGACAGGGGTTCGGGGACCGGGGAGCTGTTTTTT. As protein: CASSQDRGSGTGELFF. This sequence joins TRBV4-2 and TRBJ2-2; TRBD1 might be the D (6 bases). The germline V gene encodes CDR1 LGHNA and CDR2 YNFKEQ. V was shortened by 0 bases and J by 5 bases, with 13 bases between the two germline ends. CDR3 length: 16 amino acids.

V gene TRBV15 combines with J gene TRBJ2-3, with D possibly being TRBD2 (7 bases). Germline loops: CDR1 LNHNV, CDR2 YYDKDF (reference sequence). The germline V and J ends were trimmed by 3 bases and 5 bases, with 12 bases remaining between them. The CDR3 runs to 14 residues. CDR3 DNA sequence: TGTGCCACCAGCAGGGGGGGGCGGGGAGATACGCAGTATTTT. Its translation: CATSRGGRGDTQYF.

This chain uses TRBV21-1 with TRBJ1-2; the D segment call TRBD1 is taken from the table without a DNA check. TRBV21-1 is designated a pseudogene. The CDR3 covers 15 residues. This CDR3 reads CASSKLRQENYGYTF. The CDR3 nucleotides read TGTGCCAGCAGCAAACTACGACAGGAAAACTATGGCTACACCTTC.

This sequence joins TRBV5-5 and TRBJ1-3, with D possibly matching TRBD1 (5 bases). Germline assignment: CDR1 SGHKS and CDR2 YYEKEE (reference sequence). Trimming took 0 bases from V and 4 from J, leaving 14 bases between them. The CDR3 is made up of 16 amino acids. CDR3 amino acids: CASSLVGAVSGNTIYF. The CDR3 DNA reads TGTGCCAGCAGCTTGGTTGGGGCTGTTTCCGGAAACACCATATATTTT.

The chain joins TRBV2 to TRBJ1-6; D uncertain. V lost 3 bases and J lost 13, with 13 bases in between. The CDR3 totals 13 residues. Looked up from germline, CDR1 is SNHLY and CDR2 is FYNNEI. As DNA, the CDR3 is TGTGCCAGCAGTGACAGGACGGGGAGTCCCCTCCACTTT. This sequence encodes CASSDRTGSPLHF.

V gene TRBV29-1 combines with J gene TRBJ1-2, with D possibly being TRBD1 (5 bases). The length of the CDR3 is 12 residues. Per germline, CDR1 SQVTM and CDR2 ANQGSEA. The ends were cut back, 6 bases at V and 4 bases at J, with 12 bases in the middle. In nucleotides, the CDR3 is TGCAGCGTGGGCGGGGCCGGCTATGGCTACACCTTC. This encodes CSVGGAGYGYTF.

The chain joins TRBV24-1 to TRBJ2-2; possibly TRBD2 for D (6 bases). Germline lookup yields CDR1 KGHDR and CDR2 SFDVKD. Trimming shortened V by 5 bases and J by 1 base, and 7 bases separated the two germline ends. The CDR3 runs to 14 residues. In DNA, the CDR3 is TGTGCCACCAGTGCCGGGGGGAACACCGGGGAGCTGTTTTTT. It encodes CATSAGGNTGELFF.

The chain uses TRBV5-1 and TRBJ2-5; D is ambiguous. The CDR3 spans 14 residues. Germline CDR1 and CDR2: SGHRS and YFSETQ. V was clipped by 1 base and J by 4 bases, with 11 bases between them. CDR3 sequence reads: CASSLTTFAETQYF. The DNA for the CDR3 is TGCGCCAGCAGCTTGACGACTTTCGCAGAGACCCAGTACTTC.

CDR3 DNA sequence: TGTGCCAGCAGTTACCTAGCTGCGGGACGGGCAGATACGCAGTATTTT. It specifies CASSYLAAGRADTQYF. The V gene is TRBV27, the J gene TRBJ2-3; tentative D call: TRBD2 (6 bases). Per the germline V gene, CDR1 is MNHEY and CDR2 is SMNVEV (reference sequence). This CDR3 comprises 16 residues. Trimming left V 4 bases short and J 4 bases short, with 18 bases between.

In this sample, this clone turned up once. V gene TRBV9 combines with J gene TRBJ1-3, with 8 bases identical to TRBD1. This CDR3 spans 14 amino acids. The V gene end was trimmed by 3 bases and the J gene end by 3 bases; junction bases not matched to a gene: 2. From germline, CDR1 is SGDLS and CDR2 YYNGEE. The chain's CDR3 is CASSATGVGNTIYF. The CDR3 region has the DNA TGTGCCAGCAGCGCGACAGGGGTTGGAAACACCATATATTTT.

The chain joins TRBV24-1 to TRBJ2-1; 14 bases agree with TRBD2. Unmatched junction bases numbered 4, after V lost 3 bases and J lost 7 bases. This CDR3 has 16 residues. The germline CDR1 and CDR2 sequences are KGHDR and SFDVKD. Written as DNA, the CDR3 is TGTGCCACCAGTGATCCGACTAGCGGGGGGGCGAATGAGCAGTTCTTC. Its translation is CATSDPTSGGANEQFF.

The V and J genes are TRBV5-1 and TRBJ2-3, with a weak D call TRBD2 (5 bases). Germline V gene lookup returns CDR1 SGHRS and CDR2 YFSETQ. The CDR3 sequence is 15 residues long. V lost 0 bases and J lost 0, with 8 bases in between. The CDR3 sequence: CASSLGGPSTDTQYF. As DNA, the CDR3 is TGCGCCAGCAGCTTGGGCGGGCCTAGCACAGATACGCAGTATTTT.

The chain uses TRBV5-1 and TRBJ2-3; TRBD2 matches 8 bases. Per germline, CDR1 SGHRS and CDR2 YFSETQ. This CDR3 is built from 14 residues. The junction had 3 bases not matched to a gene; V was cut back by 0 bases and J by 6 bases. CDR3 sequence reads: CASSLVSGADTQYF. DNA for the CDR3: TGCGCCAGCAGCTTGGTTAGCGGGGCGGATACGCAGTATTTT. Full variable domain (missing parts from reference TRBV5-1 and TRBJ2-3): KAGVTQTPRYLIKTRGQQVTLSCSPISGHRSVSWYQQTPGQGLQFLFEYFSETQRNKGNFPGRFSGRQFSNSRSEMNVSTLELGDSALYLCASSLVSGADTQYFGPGTRLTVL.

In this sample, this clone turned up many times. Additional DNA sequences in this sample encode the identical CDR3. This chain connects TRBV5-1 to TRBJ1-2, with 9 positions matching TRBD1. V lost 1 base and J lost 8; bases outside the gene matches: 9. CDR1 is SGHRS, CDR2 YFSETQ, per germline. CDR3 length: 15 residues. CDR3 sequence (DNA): TGCGCCAGCAGCTTGCCTATGGGACAGGGAGGCGGCTACACCTTC. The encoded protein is CASSLPMGQGGGYTF.

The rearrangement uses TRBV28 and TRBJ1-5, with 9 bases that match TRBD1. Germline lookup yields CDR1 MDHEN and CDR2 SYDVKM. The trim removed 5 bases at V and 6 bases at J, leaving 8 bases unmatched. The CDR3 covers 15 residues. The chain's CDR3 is CASSGGDRDIQPQHF. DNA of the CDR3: TGTGCCAGCAGTGGGGGGGACAGGGACATTCAGCCCCAGCATTTT.